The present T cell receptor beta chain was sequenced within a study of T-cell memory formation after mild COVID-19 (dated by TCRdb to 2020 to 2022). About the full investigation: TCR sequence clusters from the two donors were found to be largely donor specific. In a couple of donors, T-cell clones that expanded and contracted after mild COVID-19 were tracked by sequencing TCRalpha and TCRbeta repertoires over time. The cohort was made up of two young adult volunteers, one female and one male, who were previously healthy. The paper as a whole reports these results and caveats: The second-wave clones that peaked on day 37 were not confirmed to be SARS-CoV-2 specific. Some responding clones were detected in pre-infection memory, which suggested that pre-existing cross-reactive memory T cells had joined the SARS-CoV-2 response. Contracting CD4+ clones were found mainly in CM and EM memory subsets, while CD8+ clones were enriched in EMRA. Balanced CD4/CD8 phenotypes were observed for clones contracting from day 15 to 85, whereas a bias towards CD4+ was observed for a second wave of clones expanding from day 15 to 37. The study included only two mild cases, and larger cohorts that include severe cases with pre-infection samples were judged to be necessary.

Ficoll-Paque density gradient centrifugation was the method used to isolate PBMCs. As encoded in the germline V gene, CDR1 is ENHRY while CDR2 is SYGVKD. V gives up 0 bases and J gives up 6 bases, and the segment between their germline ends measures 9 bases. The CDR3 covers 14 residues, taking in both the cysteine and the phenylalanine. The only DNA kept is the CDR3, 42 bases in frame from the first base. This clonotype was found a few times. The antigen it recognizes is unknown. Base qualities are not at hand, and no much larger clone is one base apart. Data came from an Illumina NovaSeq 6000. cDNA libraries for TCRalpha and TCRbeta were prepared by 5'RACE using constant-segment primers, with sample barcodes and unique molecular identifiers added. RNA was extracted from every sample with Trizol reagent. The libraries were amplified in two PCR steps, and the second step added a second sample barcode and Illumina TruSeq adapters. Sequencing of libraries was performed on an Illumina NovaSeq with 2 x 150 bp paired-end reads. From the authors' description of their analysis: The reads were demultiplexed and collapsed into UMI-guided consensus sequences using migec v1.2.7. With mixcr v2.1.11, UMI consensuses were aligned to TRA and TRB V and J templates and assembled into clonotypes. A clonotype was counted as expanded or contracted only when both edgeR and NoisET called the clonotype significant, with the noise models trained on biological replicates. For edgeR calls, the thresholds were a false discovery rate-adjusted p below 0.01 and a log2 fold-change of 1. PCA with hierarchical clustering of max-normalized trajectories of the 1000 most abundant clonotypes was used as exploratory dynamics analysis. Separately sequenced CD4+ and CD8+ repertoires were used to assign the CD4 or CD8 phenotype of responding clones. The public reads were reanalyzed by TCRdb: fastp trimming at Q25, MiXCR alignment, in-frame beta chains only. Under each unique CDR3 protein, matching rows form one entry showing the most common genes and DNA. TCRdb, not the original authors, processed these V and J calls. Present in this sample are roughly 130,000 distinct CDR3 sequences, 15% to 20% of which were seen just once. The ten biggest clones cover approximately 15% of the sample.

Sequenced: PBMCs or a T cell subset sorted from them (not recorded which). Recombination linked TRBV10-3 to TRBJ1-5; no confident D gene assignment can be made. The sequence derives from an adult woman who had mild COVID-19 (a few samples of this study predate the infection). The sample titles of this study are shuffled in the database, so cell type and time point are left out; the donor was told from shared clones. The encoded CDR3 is CAISESTGSQPQHF. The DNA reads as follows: TGTGCCATCAGTGAGTCCACGGGAAGTCAGCCCCAGCATTTT.